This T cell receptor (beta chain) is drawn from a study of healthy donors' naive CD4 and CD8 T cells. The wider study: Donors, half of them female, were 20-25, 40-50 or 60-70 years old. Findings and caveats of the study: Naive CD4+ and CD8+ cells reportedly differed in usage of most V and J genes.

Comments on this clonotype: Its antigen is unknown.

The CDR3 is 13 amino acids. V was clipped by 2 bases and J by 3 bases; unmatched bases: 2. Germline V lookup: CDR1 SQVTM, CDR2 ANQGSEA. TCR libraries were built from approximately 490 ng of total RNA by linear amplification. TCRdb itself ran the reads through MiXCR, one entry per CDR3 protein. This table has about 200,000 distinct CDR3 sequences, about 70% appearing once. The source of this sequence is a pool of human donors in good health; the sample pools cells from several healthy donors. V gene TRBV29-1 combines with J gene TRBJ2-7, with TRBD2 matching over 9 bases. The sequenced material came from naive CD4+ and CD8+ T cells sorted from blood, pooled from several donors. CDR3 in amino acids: CSVELAGSYEQYF. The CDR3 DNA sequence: TGCAGCGTTGAACTAGCGGGGAGCTACGAGCAGTACTTC.